The 20 T cell receptor beta chains below were found in one sample sequenced in a study of blood T cell repertoires in COVID-19. The table came from immunoSEQ multiplex PCR; TCRdb's copy has only in-frame clones and leaves some out. This sample carries around 130,000 clones, 80% to 90% of them seen once, and the ten largest clones take around 2.3%. Sequencing used PBMCs or T cells enriched from blood (not recorded which). These receptors were obtained from a woman in her 50s who had recovered from COVID-19.

The chain joins TRBV7-9 to TRBJ2-7; 15 nucleotides line up with TRBD2. The CDR3 consists of 19 residues. With 1 base clipped from V and 5 bases from J, the junction kept 12 bases outside the gene matches. CDR1 is SEHNR and CDR2 is FQNEAQ in the germline V gene (reference sequence). The CDR3 DNA follows: TGTGCCAGCAGCTTAGGAGGGACTAGCGGGGGGACGTTCACGGACGAGCAGTACTTC. The encoded protein is CASSLGGTSGGTFTDEQYF.

The chain couples TRBV5-8 to TRBJ1-5; a possible D gene is TRBD1 (5 bases). CDR3 size: 14 residues. V shed 1 base and J shed 5 bases, with 10 bases lying between them. Germline V lookup: CDR1 SGHTS, CDR2 YDEGEE. The CDR3 DNA is TGTGCCAGCAGCTTGTCCAGGGAGGATCAGCCCCAGCATTTT. Translated, it gives CASSLSREDQPQHF. The variable domain in full, completed from reference TRBV5-8 and TRBJ1-5, reads EAGVTQSPTHLIKTRGQQATLRCSPISGHTSVYWYQQALGLGLQFLLWYDEGEERNRGNFPPRFSGRQFPNYSSELNVNALELEDSALYLCASSLSREDQPQHFGDGTRLSIL.

The chain carries TRBV5-1 and TRBJ2-1; a possible D gene is TRBD2 (5 bases). This CDR3 contains 13 residues. The germline CDR1 and CDR2 sequences are SGHRS and YFSETQ. V was shortened by 5 bases and J by 6 bases, with 12 bases between the two germline ends. The CDR3 DNA is TGCGCCAGCAGGGAACTAGTCGGCAATGAGCAGTTCTTC. Amino acids: CASRELVGNEQFF.

The V gene is TRBV7-9, the J gene TRBJ1-1, with 8 nucleotides matching TRBD1. The CDR3 has 13 amino acids. Germline V gene lookup returns CDR1 SEHNR and CDR2 FQNEAQ (reference sequence). The trim removed 1 base at V and 9 bases at J, leaving 4 bases unmatched. CDR3 amino acids: CASSLGDRKKAFF. The CDR3 DNA reads as TGTGCCAGCAGCTTAGGGGACAGGAAAAAAGCTTTCTTT.

The gene calls are TRBV7-8 and TRBJ1-5, with unresolved D. Germline assignment: CDR1 SGHVS and CDR2 FQNEAQ. V was cut by 1 base and J by 5 bases, with 18 bases left in between. The length of the CDR3 is 17 residues. The chain's CDR3 is CASSLVRLRRNHQPQHF. The CDR3 coding sequence is TGTGCCAGCAGCTTAGTCAGGCTCCGACGCAATCATCAGCCCCAGCATTTT.

V gene TRBV19 combines with J gene TRBJ1-1; D unresolved. Trimming stripped 8 bases from V and 4 bases from J, with 14 bases between. Germline lookup yields CDR1 LNHDA and CDR2 SQIVND (reference sequence). The CDR3 has 13 residues. The CDR3 DNA reads as TGTGCCAGTGGAGACGGGGAGAGCACTGAAGCTTTCTTT. Amino acids: CASGDGESTEAFF.

The chain is built from TRBV27 and TRBJ1-2; D possibly corresponds to TRBD1 (5 bases). CDR3 length: 16 residues. CDR1 is MNHEY and CDR2 is SMNVEV in the germline V gene (reference sequence). Trimming left V 0 bases short and J 0 bases short, with 11 bases between. The CDR3 region is CASSLSLGGANYGYTF. The CDR3 region has the DNA TGTGCCAGCAGTTTATCATTGGGGGGAGCTAACTATGGCTACACCTTC.

This clone appeared a single time. J is TRBJ2-1 and V is TRBV23-1; D may be TRBD2 (6 bases). TRBV23-1 falls under the ORF class, with uncertain function. Trimming removed 5 bases from V and 6 bases from J, with 17 bases in between. The CDR3 sequence is 15 residues long. CDR3 amino acids: CASSFEEGRSNEQFF. The CDR3 DNA reads as TGCGCCAGCAGTTTTGAGGAGGGCCGATCCAATGAGCAGTTCTTC.

The rearrangement uses TRBV9 and TRBJ2-7; TRBD1 aligns across 9 bases. The CDR3 contains 14 residues. The V gene end was trimmed by 3 bases and the J gene end by 4 bases; junction bases not matched to a gene: 5. Germline V gene sequence: CDR1 SGDLS, CDR2 YYNGEE. CDR3 sequence (DNA): TGTGCCAGCAGCGCCGGGACAGGGTTGTACGAGCAGTACTTC. It encodes CASSAGTGLYEQYF.

CDR3 coding DNA: TGCGCCAGCAGCTCGGGACAGGGCGCCTACAATGAGCAGTTCTTC. Translation gives CASSSGQGAYNEQFF. The chain is built from TRBV5-1 and TRBJ2-1, with 9 bases matching TRBD1. The CDR3 contains 15 residues. Germline V gene data show CDR1 as SGHRS and CDR2 as YFSETQ. V trimming: 3 bases; J trimming: 2 bases; junction bases outside the gene matches: 3.

This rearrangement joins TRBV10-3 to TRBJ2-7, with 10 bases aligning to TRBD2. Germline V gene sequence: CDR1 ENHRY, CDR2 SYGVKD. Unmatched junction bases numbered 5, after V lost 6 bases and J lost 0 bases. The CDR3 runs 15 residues. The CDR3 nucleotides are TGTGCCATCAGACTAGCGGGGAGCAACTCCTACGAGCAGTACTTC. Its translation: CAIRLAGSNSYEQYF.

This clone appeared a single time. The rearrangement joins TRBV4-2 to TRBJ2-2, with TRBD1 matching over 7 bases. This CDR3 has 16 amino acids. Germline trimming cut 0 bases from V and 4 bases from J; bases unmatched to any gene: 5. The germline V gene encodes CDR1 LGHNA and CDR2 YNFKEQ. As DNA, the CDR3 is TGTGCCAGCAGCCAAGAGGGCCAGGGGGTCACCGGGGAGCTGTTTTTT. This sequence encodes CASSQEGQGVTGELFF.

On this clone itself: The junction shows a germline mismatch at one end, possibly a read error. The rearrangement links TRBV2 to TRBJ2-5; TRBD1 matches at 8 bases. Germline V gene sequence: CDR1 SNHLY, CDR2 FYNNEI. The CDR3 sequence is 15 residues long. For the CDR3, the DNA is TGTGCCAGCAGTGTACCGGACAGGGCCCAAGACACCCAGTACTTC. Its protein is CASSVPDRAQDTQYF.

The V call is TRBV3-1 (or the pseudogene TRBV3-2), the J call TRBJ2-4; 9 nucleotides match TRBD2. The CDR3 runs to 19 residues. The germline V gene encodes CDR1 LGHDT and CDR2 YNNKEL (reference sequence). V was clipped by 4 bases and J by 6 bases; unmatched bases: 19. CDR3 in DNA: TGTGCCAGCAGCCCCAGGGGCCCCAGCGGGGGGAAGAATTCAAACATTCAGTACTTC. Translating it yields CASSPRGPSGGKNSNIQYF.

J is TRBJ1-5 and V is TRBV9; 9 bases line up with TRBD1. Germline CDR1 and CDR2: SGDLS and YYNGEE. The V and J ends lost 3 bases and 3 bases, in that order; junction bases with no gene match: 4. The CDR3 sequence is 15 residues long. The chain's CDR3 is CASSGGTGYNQPQHF. The CDR3, as DNA: TGTGCCAGCAGCGGAGGGACAGGGTACAATCAGCCCCAGCATTTT.

V gene TRBV4-3 combines with J gene TRBJ1-2; tentatively, D is TRBD1 (5 bases). This CDR3 spans 14 amino acids. Germline CDR1 and CDR2: LGHNA and YSLEER. Trimming took off 2 bases at V and 8 bases at J, with 15 bases between the two ends. Written as DNA, the CDR3 is TGCGCCAGCAGCCAACCCGGGGGGGGTGGAGGCTACACCTTC. It codes for CASSQPGGGGGYTF.

The chain is built from TRBV2 and TRBJ2-5, with 8 positions matching TRBD1. V shed 7 bases and J 5 bases; nucleotides not matched to a gene: 6. This CDR3 spans 13 amino acids. Germline lookup yields CDR1 SNHLY and CDR2 FYNNEI. In nucleotides, the CDR3 is TGTGCCAGCAACCCAGGGGGCCGGGAGACCCAGTACTTC. This gives the protein CASNPGGRETQYF.

The chain uses TRBV19 and TRBJ2-7, with 7 bases that match TRBD1. There are 14 residues in the CDR3. V dropped 7 bases and J dropped 2; count of bases not matched to a gene: 8. Germline assignment: CDR1 LNHDA and CDR2 SQIVND (reference sequence). This CDR3 reads CASNERDSTYEQYF. DNA for the CDR3: TGTGCCAGTAATGAGAGGGACAGCACCTACGAGCAGTACTTC.

The chain links TRBV2 to TRBJ2-1, with 9 bases identical to TRBD2. This CDR3 spans 16 amino acids. Looked up from germline, CDR1 is SNHLY and CDR2 is FYNNEI. The junction had 12 bases not matched to a gene; V was cut back by 3 bases and J by 9 bases. The CDR3 region is CASSERVSGGGGEQFF. In DNA form, the CDR3 reads TGTGCCAGCAGTGAGAGGGTTAGCGGGGGTGGAGGTGAGCAGTTCTTC.

The chain recombines TRBV10-3 with TRBJ1-5, with a tentative D call TRBD1 (6 bases). The V gene lost 3 bases and the J gene lost 3 bases, with 18 bases spanning the gap. This CDR3 region has 17 residues. From germline, CDR1 is ENHRY and CDR2 SYGVKD. For the CDR3, the DNA is TGTGCCATCAGTGACTTGGGGGCAGACATTAACAATCAGCCCCAGCATTTT. This gives the protein CAISDLGADINNQPQHF.